Listed here are 27 T cell receptor beta chains from one sample, sequenced in a study of T cell repertoires in cytomegalovirus infection. From the reads, TCRdb called clonotypes with MiXCR, one entry per CDR3 protein. This sample carries more than 30,000 distinct CDR3 sequences, less than 60% of them seen once, and the ten largest clones take 90%. The antigens of these receptors remain unknown. The source was CD8+ T cells from cultured PBMCs, collected from culture after CMV antigen stimulation. The receptors were sampled from a human donor in good health (CMV status not recorded). Some clones in this sample may be carry-over from other donors' samples.

For this clonotype: One end of the junction is discordant with germline, which a read error may explain. CDR3 protein: CASSLDSMGSHTEALF. As DNA, the CDR3 is TGTGCCAGCAGCTTAGATTCTATGGGCTCGCACACTGAAGCTCTCTTT. The chain joins TRBV7-2 to TRBJ1-1; D remains unclear. The CDR3 length is 16 residues. Per the germline V gene, CDR1 is SGHTA and CDR2 is FQGNSA.

The rearrangement joins TRBV27 to TRBJ1-6; 11 nucleotides agree with TRBD1. Per germline, CDR1 MNHEY and CDR2 SMNVEV (reference sequence). Unmatched junction bases numbered 7, after V lost 0 bases and J lost 0 bases. The CDR3 loop spans 20 amino acids. Written as DNA, the CDR3 is TGTGCCAGCAGTTTATCTGGGGACAGGGGGTTGGGCTCCTATAATTCACCCCTCCACTTT. Its translation: CASSLSGDRGLGSYNSPLHF.

This clonotype was counted only a few times. The chain joins TRBV20-1 to TRBJ2-5; either TRBD1 or TRBD2 may supply D (6 bases each). Germline CDR1 reads DFQATT; CDR2 reads SNEGSKA (reference sequence). The CDR3 spans 15 residues. Trimming left V 5 bases short and J 2 bases short, with 18 bases between. CDR3 in DNA: TGCAGTGCTTATAGGGGGGCGGACAGACAAGAGACCCAGTACTTC. It specifies CSAYRGADRQETQYF.

This clonotype has a handful of counts. The V gene is TRBV25-1, the J gene TRBJ2-6; 7 nucleotides agree with TRBD1. The V segment lost 4 bases and the J segment 3 bases; nucleotides outside the gene matches: 12. From germline, CDR1 is MGHDK and CDR2 SYGVNS. CDR3 size: 18 residues. The CDR3 loop reads CASSAGTEALRGANVLTF. The CDR3 bases are TGTGCCAGCAGTGCCGGGACAGAGGCGCTTCGTGGGGCCAACGTCCTGACTTTC.

Only one count was recorded for this clonotype. J is TRBJ2-1 and V is TRBV7-3; TRBD2 aligns across 8 bases. With V trimmed by 7 bases and J by 6 bases, 8 bases remained unmatched. From germline, CDR1 is SGHTA and CDR2 FQGTGA. The CDR3 extends over 14 amino acids. CDR3 coding DNA: TGTGCCAGCAACGCGGGAGGCCCCGGCAATGAGCAGTTCTTC. Protein: CASNAGGPGNEQFF.

This clonotype has more than one count but fewer than ten. This chain connects TRBV7-6 to TRBJ1-5; D gene unclear. The V end lost 5 bases, the J end lost 5 bases, and 7 bases lay between the germline ends. CDR1 is SGHVS, CDR2 FNYEAQ, per germline. This CDR3 contains 12 residues. The chain's CDR3 is CASSAGDQPQHF. The CDR3 DNA sequence: TGTGCCAGCAGCGCCGGAGATCAGCCCCAGCATTTT.

In its sample, this clonotype was seen many times. This chain uses TRBV7-6 with TRBJ2-7; TRBD2 matches 10 bases. Germline V gene sequence: CDR1 SGHVS, CDR2 FNYEAQ. V lost 1 base and J lost 5; bases outside the gene matches: 8. This CDR3 has 16 residues. CDR3 sequence: CASSLEASGSRHEQYF. Here the CDR3 DNA reads TGTGCCAGCAGCTTAGAGGCTAGCGGGAGTCGCCACGAGCAGTACTTC.

The V call is TRBV11-2, the J call TRBJ1-1, with D unclear. The V and J ends lost 5 bases and 5 bases respectively, with 12 bases between them. The CDR3 consists of 13 residues. In germline, CDR1 is SGHAT, CDR2 FQNNGV. This chain's CDR3 is CASSPGRGTEAFF. CDR3 in DNA: TGTGCCAGCAGCCCTGGAAGAGGGACTGAAGCTTTCTTT. Based on the CDR3 plus reference TRBV11-2 and TRBJ1-1, the full variable domain is EAGVAQSPRYKIIEKRQSVAFWCNPISGHATLYWYQQILGQGPKLLIQFQNNGVVDDSQLPKDRFSAERLKGVDSTLKIQPAKLEDSAVYLCASSPGRGTEAFFGQGTRLTVV.

This clonotype was detected ten times or more. J is TRBJ1-2 and V is TRBV7-6, with unresolved D. In germline, CDR1 is SGHVS, CDR2 FNYEAQ. The CDR3 is 13 amino acids. V was trimmed by 5 bases and J by 2 bases, leaving 9 bases between them. The CDR3 DNA follows: TGTGCCAGCAGCCGCACGGAGAACTATGGCTACACCTTC. Translation gives CASSRTENYGYTF.

The chain recombines TRBV27 with TRBJ2-1; 8 bases line up with TRBD2. J was trimmed by 3 bases and V by 6 bases; bases with no gene match: 7. The CDR3 loop spans 15 amino acids. Germline values: CDR1 MNHEY, CDR2 SMNVEV (reference sequence). DNA of the CDR3: TGTGCCAGCAGCTACGGGGGGGCCGTCTACAATGAGCAGTTCTTC. Its protein product is CASSYGGAVYNEQFF.

This clonotype occurred once. Relative to the germline gene, one junction end is altered; a read error may explain this. V is TRBV7-9 and J is TRBJ2-7, with 8 bases lining up with TRBD1. The CDR3 loop spans 15 amino acids. CDR1 and CDR2 from the germline V gene are SEHNR and FQNEAQ (reference sequence). The CDR3 spells CDSSDLYRGNYEQYF. CDR3 sequence (DNA): TGTGACAGCAGTGACCTGTACAGGGGGAACTACGAGCAGTACTTC. Complete variable domain (other parts from reference TRBV7-9 and TRBJ2-7): DTGVSQNPRHKITKRGQNVTFRCDPISEHNRLYWYRQTLGQGPEFLTYFQNEAQLEKSRLLSDRFSAERPKGSFSTLEIQRTEQGDSAMYLCDSSDLYRGNYEQYFGPGTRLTVT.

V gene TRBV27 combines with J gene TRBJ1-1; D not resolved. This CDR3 contains 14 residues. Trimming shortened V by 3 bases and J by 6 bases, and 14 bases separated the two germline ends. From germline, CDR1 is MNHEY and CDR2 SMNVEV (reference sequence). The CDR3 here is CASSFWGEFAEAFF. As DNA, the CDR3 is TGTGCCAGCAGTTTCTGGGGTGAATTCGCTGAAGCTTTCTTT.

The CDR3: CASYGRTRSSYNEQFF. The CDR3 bases are TGCGCCAGCTATGGCCGGACCCGAAGCTCCTACAATGAGCAGTTCTTC. The rearrangement links TRBV10-2 to TRBJ2-1; no clear D gene. The germline V gene encodes CDR1 WSHSY and CDR2 SAAADI. V was shortened by 8 bases and J by 0 bases, with 17 bases between the two germline ends. The CDR3 loop spans 16 amino acids.

The chain combines TRBV20-1 with TRBJ1-6; D gene uncertain. Germline values: CDR1 DFQATT, CDR2 SNEGSKA (reference sequence). The V gene lost 6 bases and the J gene lost 0 bases, with 18 bases spanning the gap. The CDR3 totals 17 residues. CDR3 in DNA: TGCAGTGCGGGAGATAGACGGAGGAGCTCCTATAATTCACCCCTCCACTTT. Translated, it gives CSAGDRRRSSYNSPLHF.

This chain uses TRBV15 with TRBJ2-5; D may correspond to TRBD1 or TRBD2 (7 bases each). CDR3 length: 15 residues. Germline CDR1 reads LNHNV; CDR2 reads YYDKDF (reference sequence). The germline V and J ends were trimmed by 0 bases and 4 bases, with 12 bases remaining between them. The CDR3 region has the DNA TGTGCCACCAGCAGAGATCAGGGGGGGGGAGAGACCCAGTACTTC. This codes for CATSRDQGGGETQYF.

The chain carries TRBV20-1 and TRBJ2-7; D possibly corresponds to TRBD1 (6 bases). V was shortened by 6 bases and J by 3 bases, with 24 bases between the two germline ends. The CDR3 has 16 amino acids. Germline CDR1 reads DFQATT; CDR2 reads SNEGSKA (reference sequence). CDR3: CSARYPGQGGYYEQYF. In DNA, the CDR3 is TGCAGTGCAAGGTATCCGGGACAAGGAGGTTACTACGAGCAGTACTTC.

To note about this clonotype: This may stem from a read error, because a much larger clone lies one nucleotide away. V gene TRBV12-3 or TRBV12-4 combines with J gene TRBJ1-4, with D tentatively TRBD1 (5 bases). This CDR3 comprises 14 residues. With 5 bases removed from V and 5 bases from J, the gap between germline ends came to 12 bases. CDR3 protein: CASSGAWPNEKLFF. The CDR3 nucleotides are TGTGCCAGCAGTGGGGCGTGGCCCAATGAAAAACTGTTTTTT.

The V and J genes are TRBV11-2 and TRBJ2-7; D perhaps matches TRBD2 (5 bases). V was shortened by 4 bases and J by 5 bases, with 15 bases between the two germline ends. The CDR3 extends over 14 amino acids. Germline V CDR1 and CDR2: SGHAT, FQNNGV. The chain's CDR3 is CASSYSGGPDEQYF. For the CDR3, the DNA is TGTGCCAGCAGCTATTCAGGAGGCCCCGACGAGCAGTACTTC.

J is TRBJ2-7 and V is TRBV27, with a weak D call TRBD1 (6 bases). The V gene's germline CDR1 is MNHEY and CDR2 SMNVEV (reference sequence). The CDR3 has 12 residues. V lost 6 bases to trimming and J lost 3 bases, with 9 bases between them. DNA of the CDR3: TGTGCCAGCAGCCTCAGGGGCTACGAGCAGTACTTC. As protein: CASSLRGYEQYF.

This clonotype was counted only a few times. V usage is TRBV7-3 and J usage is TRBJ2-7, with D tentatively TRBD1 (8 bases). The CDR3 spans 14 residues. The V gene's germline CDR1 is SGHTA and CDR2 FQGTGA. The V end was cut by 5 bases, the J end by 5 bases, with 16 bases between. The CDR3: CASSRGTGGDEQYF. The CDR3 bases are TGTGCCAGCAGCCGTGGCACAGGGGGGGACGAGCAGTACTTC.

CDR3 nucleotides: TGTGCCAGCAGGCCGGGACAGGGGACCGGGGAGCTGTTTTTT. Its translation: CASRPGQGTGELFF. The chain couples TRBV27 to TRBJ2-2, with 10 bases that match TRBD1. The CDR3 has 14 amino acids. V shed 6 bases and J 5 bases; nucleotides not matched to a gene: 3. Germline V gives CDR1 MNHEY, CDR2 SMNVEV (reference sequence).

The rearrangement links TRBV20-1 to TRBJ2-3; 7 bases align to TRBD2. V gave up 6 bases and J gave up 3 bases; unmatched junction bases: 12. The CDR3 sequence is 15 residues long. Germline-derived CDR1 and CDR2 are DFQATT and SNEGSKA (reference sequence). CDR3 loop: CSAPPGGRTTDTQYF. CDR3 DNA sequence: TGCAGTGCCCCACCCGGCGGGAGAACTACAGATACGCAGTATTTT.

This clonotype occurred a few times. The chain carries TRBV7-2 and TRBJ2-2; perhaps D is TRBD1 or TRBD2 (5 bases each). Per the germline V gene, CDR1 is SGHTA and CDR2 is FQGNSA. The CDR3 is 14 amino acids. The germline V and J ends were trimmed by 6 bases and 5 bases, with 13 bases remaining between them. The CDR3 protein is CASSWDVDTGELFF. CDR3 sequence (DNA): TGTGCCAGCAGTTGGGACGTAGATACCGGGGAGCTGTTTTTT. The variable domain in full, completed from reference TRBV7-2 and TRBJ2-2, reads GAGVSQSPSNKVTEKGKDVELRCDPISGHTALYWYRQSLGQGLEFLIYFQGNSAPDKSGLPSDRFSAERTGGSVSTLTIQRTQQEDSAVYLCASSWDVDTGELFFGEGSRLTVL.

The chain carries TRBV15 and TRBJ2-7; 8 bases are a match to TRBD1. The V segment lost 1 base and the J segment 3 bases; nucleotides outside the gene matches: 5. The CDR3 runs to 15 residues. Germline V gives CDR1 LNHNV, CDR2 YYDKDF (reference sequence). CDR3 residues: CATSRATGEYYEQYF. In DNA form, the CDR3 reads TGTGCCACCAGCAGAGCGACAGGGGAGTACTACGAGCAGTACTTC.

The V and J genes are TRBV9 and TRBJ2-5; 7 bases are a match to TRBD2. With 0 bases clipped from V and 9 bases from J, the junction kept 17 bases outside the gene matches. CDR3 length equals 17 residues. CDR1 SGDLS and CDR2 YYNGEE come from the germline V gene. CDR3 region: CASSVDGREAPTRAQYF. CDR3 sequence (DNA): TGTGCCAGCAGCGTAGACGGCCGGGAGGCTCCCACTAGGGCCCAGTACTTC.

This clonotype was seen only a few times. The rearrangement joins TRBV7-2 to TRBJ1-2; D is uncertain. V was trimmed by 5 bases and J by 5 bases, leaving 3 bases between them. The CDR3 length is 10 residues. CDR1 SGHTA and CDR2 FQGNSA come from the germline V gene. In DNA form, the CDR3 reads TGTGCCAGCAGCGATTATGGCTACACCTTC. Protein product: CASSDYGYTF.

The genes are TRBV27 and TRBJ1-6, with 9 nucleotides matching TRBD1. Germline CDR1 reads MNHEY; CDR2 reads SMNVEV (reference sequence). Trimming removed 6 bases from V and 7 bases from J; junction bases left unmatched: 4. The CDR3 loop spans 14 amino acids. In DNA form, the CDR3 reads TGTGCCAGCAGACGGACAGGGGACAATTCACCCCTCCACTTT. Protein sequence: CASRRTGDNSPLHF.